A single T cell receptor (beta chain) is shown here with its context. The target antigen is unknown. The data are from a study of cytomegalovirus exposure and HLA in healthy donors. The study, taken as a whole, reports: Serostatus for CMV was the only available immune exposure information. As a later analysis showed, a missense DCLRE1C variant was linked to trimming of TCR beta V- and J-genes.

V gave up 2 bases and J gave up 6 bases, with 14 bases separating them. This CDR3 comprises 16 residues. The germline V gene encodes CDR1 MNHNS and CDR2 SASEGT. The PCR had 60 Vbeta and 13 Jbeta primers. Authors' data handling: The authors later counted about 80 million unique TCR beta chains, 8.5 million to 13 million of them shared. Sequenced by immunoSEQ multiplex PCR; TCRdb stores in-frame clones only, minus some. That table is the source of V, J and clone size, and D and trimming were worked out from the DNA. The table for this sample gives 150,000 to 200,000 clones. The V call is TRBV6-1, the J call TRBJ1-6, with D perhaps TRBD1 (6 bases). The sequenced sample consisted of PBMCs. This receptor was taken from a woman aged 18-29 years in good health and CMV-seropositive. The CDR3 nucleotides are TGTGCCAGCAGTGAACGCAAGGGGGAAGGTAATTCACCCCTCCACTTT. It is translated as CASSERKGEGNSPLHF.